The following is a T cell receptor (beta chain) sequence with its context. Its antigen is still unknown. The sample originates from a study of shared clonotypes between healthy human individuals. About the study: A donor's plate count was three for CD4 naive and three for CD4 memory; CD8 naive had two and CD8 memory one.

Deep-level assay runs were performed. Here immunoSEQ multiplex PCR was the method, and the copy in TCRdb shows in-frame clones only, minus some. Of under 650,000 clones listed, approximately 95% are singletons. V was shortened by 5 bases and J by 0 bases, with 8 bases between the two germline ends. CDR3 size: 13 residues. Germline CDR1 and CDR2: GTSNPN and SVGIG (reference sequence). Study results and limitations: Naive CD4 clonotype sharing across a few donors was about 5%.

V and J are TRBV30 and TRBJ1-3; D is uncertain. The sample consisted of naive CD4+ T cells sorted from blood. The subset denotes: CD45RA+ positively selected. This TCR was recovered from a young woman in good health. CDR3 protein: CAWGRSSGNTIYF. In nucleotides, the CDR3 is TGTGCCTGGGGACGGAGCTCTGGAAACACCATATATTTT.